What follows are 19 T cell receptor beta chains derived from one specimen sequenced in a study of cytomegalovirus exposure and HLA in healthy donors. Clones were sequenced by immunoSEQ multiplex PCR, and TCRdb holds only the in-frame ones, with some missing. Among around 150,000 clones listed, 82% were seen once. Sequencing was carried out using PBMCs. The receptors stem from a man under 40 in good health and CMV-seropositive.

The gene calls are TRBV5-1 and TRBJ2-1, with 11 nucleotides matching TRBD2. The germline V gene has CDR1 SGHRS and CDR2 YFSETQ. The V segment lost 1 base and the J segment 7 bases; nucleotides outside the gene matches: 1. This CDR3 has 14 amino acids. CDR3 residues: CASSLSSGRNEQFF. The CDR3 DNA follows: TGCGCCAGCAGCTTGTCTAGCGGGAGGAATGAGCAGTTCTTC.

This clone was observed once. This chain uses TRBV6-5 with TRBJ1-2; TRBD1 is a possible D gene (6 bases). Germline-derived CDR1 and CDR2 are MNHEY and SVGAGI. CDR3 length: 13 amino acids. Trimming took off 6 bases at V and 8 bases at J, with 16 bases between the two ends. CDR3 region: CASRPDSGGGYTF. The CDR3 DNA follows: TGTGCCAGCAGACCGGACAGCGGGGGAGGCTACACCTTC.

V and J are TRBV5-6 and TRBJ1-1; possibly TRBD1 for D (6 bases). The germline V gene has CDR1 SGHDT and CDR2 YYEEEE. The ends were cut back, 4 bases at V and 7 bases at J, with 17 bases in the middle. The CDR3 totals 14 residues. The DNA of the CDR3 is TGTGCCAGCAGCGGATATACAGGGTCGGGTGAAGCTTTCTTT. This codes for CASSGYTGSGEAFF.

This clone was seen a few times. The rearrangement links TRBV4-2 to TRBJ2-5; 8 nucleotides line up with TRBD2. Losses at the gene ends were 3 bases for V and 0 bases for J; bases not matched to a gene: 3. Germline CDR1 LGHNA, CDR2 YNFKEQ. There are 15 residues in the CDR3. The CDR3 spells CASSHGSGDQETQYF. The DNA of the CDR3 is TGTGCCAGCAGCCACGGTAGCGGGGACCAAGAGACCCAGTACTTC.

CDR3 sequence reads: CAISESWTDSNQPQHF. The CDR3 DNA sequence: TGTGCCATCAGTGAGTCCTGGACAGATAGCAATCAGCCCCAGCATTTT. The chain joins TRBV10-3 to TRBJ1-5; D perhaps matches TRBD1 (6 bases). This CDR3 comprises 16 residues. The germline V gene has CDR1 ENHRY and CDR2 SYGVKD. V was cut by 0 bases and J by 0 bases, with 9 bases left in between.

V and J are TRBV5-1 and TRBJ2-7; D is possibly TRBD1 (5 bases). Trimming took off 0 bases at V and 6 bases at J, with 13 bases between the two ends. The CDR3 loop spans 14 amino acids. Per germline, CDR1 SGHRS and CDR2 YFSETQ. CDR3 nucleotides: TGCGCCAGCAGCTTGGCCGGCAGGGTAGGCGAGCAGTACTTC. Its protein product is CASSLAGRVGEQYF.

This chain joins TRBV6-5 and TRBJ2-1, with 9 bases that match TRBD2. The CDR3 consists of 15 residues. Germline CDR1 MNHEY, CDR2 SVGAGI. With 3 bases clipped from V and 8 bases from J, the junction kept 8 bases outside the gene matches. CDR3 residues: CASSYGSGSLDEQFF. CDR3 nucleotides: TGTGCCAGCAGTTATGGTAGCGGGAGTCTGGATGAGCAGTTCTTC.

This chain uses TRBV5-6 with TRBJ2-6; D is perhaps TRBD1 (6 bases). Germline-derived CDR1 and CDR2 are SGHDT and YYEEEE. Between the trimmed V and J ends, which lost 1 base and 0 bases, there was a span of 14 bases. CDR3 length: 18 residues. CDR3 DNA sequence: TGTGCCAGCAGCTTGAATGGGGACACGCTCTCTGGGGCCAACGTCCTGACTTTC. The encoded protein is CASSLNGDTLSGANVLTF. The full variable domain, completed using reference TRBV5-6 and TRBJ2-6, is DAGVTQSPTHLIKTRGQQVTLRCSPKSGHDTVSWYQQALGQGPQFIFQYYEEEERQRGNFPDRFSGHQFPNYSSELNVNALLLGDSALYLCASSLNGDTLSGANVLTFGAGSRLTVL.

The rearrangement links TRBV6-4 to TRBJ2-7, with 12 bases matching TRBD2. Per germline, CDR1 MRHNA and CDR2 SNTAGT. This CDR3 is built from 17 residues. V shed 0 bases and J 2 bases; nucleotides not matched to a gene: 5. CDR3 sequence: CASSDSRASGGAYEQYF. CDR3 nucleotides: TGTGCCAGCAGTGACTCGCGGGCTAGCGGGGGGGCCTACGAGCAGTACTTC.

This clone has only a few counts. The chain couples TRBV30 to TRBJ1-5, with D tentatively TRBD1 (5 bases). Germline CDR1 reads GTSNPN; CDR2 reads SVGIG (reference sequence). Trimming took off 2 bases at V and 7 bases at J, with 15 bases between the two ends. The CDR3 loop spans 14 amino acids. The CDR3 nucleotides are TGTGCCTGGAGTCCATGGCAGGGTGGGCAGCCCCAGCATTTT. Amino acid sequence: CAWSPWQGGQPQHF.

The chain uses TRBV7-8 and TRBJ2-2; 12 bases agree with TRBD1. The CDR3 runs 17 residues. J gave up 3 bases and V 6 bases, and 8 bases lay outside the gene matches. The germline V gene has CDR1 SGHVS and CDR2 FQNEAQ. The CDR3 reads CASRRGTGGMDTGELFF. CDR3 nucleotides: TGTGCCAGCAGAAGAGGGACAGGGGGCATGGACACCGGGGAGCTGTTTTTT.

The chain has TRBV27 and TRBJ1-1; D is unresolved. V lost 2 bases, J lost 1 base, and 11 bases lay in between. This CDR3 contains 15 residues. Looked up from germline, CDR1 is MNHEY and CDR2 is SMNVEV (reference sequence). CDR3 in DNA: TGTGCCAGCAGTTTAAACGGTCAGGCGAACACTGAAGCTTTCTTT. It translates to CASSLNGQANTEAFF.

In this sample, this clone turned up many times. This chain links TRBV7-9 with TRBJ2-3; TRBD1 aligns across 7 bases. The V gene's germline CDR1 is SEHNR and CDR2 FQNEAQ (reference sequence). The CDR3 consists of 12 residues. V was pared by 6 bases and J by 6 bases, with 3 bases of the junction left unmatched. CDR3 nucleotide sequence: TGTGCCAGCAGTTTACAGGGGGATACGCAGTATTTT. This encodes CASSLQGDTQYF.

The chain carries TRBV5-4 and TRBJ2-7; 8 positions agree with TRBD2. The junction had 12 bases not matched to a gene; V was cut back by 4 bases and J by 6 bases. Germline CDR1 reads SGHNT; CDR2 reads YYREEE (reference sequence). The CDR3 runs to 15 residues. The CDR3 sequence: CASSASGTRSGEQYF. In DNA form, the CDR3 reads TGTGCCAGCAGCGCGTCCGGGACTAGATCTGGCGAGCAGTACTTC.

The chain carries TRBV10-1 and TRBJ2-2, with 7 nucleotides matching TRBD1. Germline trimming cut 4 bases from V and 4 bases from J; bases unmatched to any gene: 6. Germline V gene sequence: CDR1 WNHNN, CDR2 SYGVQD (reference sequence). The CDR3 runs to 15 residues. The CDR3 protein is CASSVTGTATGELFF. In nucleotides, the CDR3 is TGCGCCAGCAGTGTCACCGGGACAGCCACCGGGGAGCTGTTTTTT.

This clone was counted once. The chain uses TRBV19 and TRBJ1-2; 7 positions match TRBD1. The trim removed 1 base at V and 1 base at J, leaving 6 bases unmatched. CDR1 and CDR2 (germline): LNHDA, SQIVND (reference sequence). The CDR3 runs to 16 residues. The DNA of the CDR3 is TGTGCCAGTAGTATAGCAAGCAGGGGGATTAACTATGGCTACACCTTC. Amino acid sequence: CASSIASRGINYGYTF.

The chain uses TRBV6-5 and TRBJ1-5; 8 positions agree with TRBD1. Germline V lookup: CDR1 MNHEY, CDR2 SVGAGI. CDR3 length: 14 amino acids. Losses at the gene ends were 2 bases for V and 6 bases for J; bases not matched to a gene: 3. CDR3 sequence (DNA): TGTGCCAGCAGTTACGGACAGGGATCTCAGCCCCAGCATTTT. Translating it yields CASSYGQGSQPQHF.

CDR3 nucleotide sequence: TGTGCCAGCAGCAAAGCGCTCGCGGGAAAGCAGGAACCGGCAGATACGCAGTATTTT. The encoded protein is CASSKALAGKQEPADTQYF. This chain links TRBV21-1 with TRBJ2-3; the table assigns TRBD2, which was not confirmed against the DNA. TRBV21-1 is a known pseudogene. CDR3 size: 19 residues.

The chain combines TRBV18 with TRBJ2-3; unclear D gene. CDR1 and CDR2 (germline): KGHSH, LQKENI. V was cut by 6 bases and J by 0 bases, with 4 bases left in between. This CDR3 has 12 residues. CDR3 sequence: CASSESTDTQYF. CDR3 nucleotides: TGTGCCAGCTCGGAGAGCACAGATACGCAGTATTTT.